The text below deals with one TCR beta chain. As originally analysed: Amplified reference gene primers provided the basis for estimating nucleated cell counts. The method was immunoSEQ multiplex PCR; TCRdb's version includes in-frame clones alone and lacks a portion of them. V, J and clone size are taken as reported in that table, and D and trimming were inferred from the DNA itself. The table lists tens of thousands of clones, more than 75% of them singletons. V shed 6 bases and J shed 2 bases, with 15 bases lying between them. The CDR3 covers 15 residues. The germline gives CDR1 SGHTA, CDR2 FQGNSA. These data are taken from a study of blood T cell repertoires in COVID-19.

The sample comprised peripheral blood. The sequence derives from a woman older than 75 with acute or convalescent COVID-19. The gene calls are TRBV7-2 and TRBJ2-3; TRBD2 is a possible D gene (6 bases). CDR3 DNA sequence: TGTGCCAGCAGGCGGGTTGGCGGGGACACAGATACGCAGTATTTT. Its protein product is CASRRVGGDTDTQYF.